The 3 T cell receptor beta chains reported below all come from one sample, sequenced in a study of T cell responses to AZD1222 COVID-19 vaccine. TCRdb keeps only in-frame clones here, not all; method: immunoSEQ multiplex PCR. The table lists some 130,000 clones, around nine tenths of them singletons. Material: peripheral blood, obtained on day 0 of AZD1222 vaccination. The receptors derive from an adult in good health.

The rearrangement uses TRBV5-8 and TRBJ1-5, with D perhaps TRBD1 (5 bases). The CDR3 is 14 amino acids. CDR1 is SGHTS, CDR2 YDEGEE, per germline. V lost 1 base and J 3 bases, leaving 8 bases between the germline ends. Written as DNA, the CDR3 is TGTGCCAGCAGCTTGTCAGGGATCAATCAGCCCCAGCATTTT. The encoded protein is CASSLSGINQPQHF. The variable domain in full, with the rest retrieved from reference TRBV5-8 and TRBJ1-5, is EAGVTQSPTHLIKTRGQQATLRCSPISGHTSVYWYQQALGLGLQFLLWYDEGEERNRGNFPPRFSGRQFPNYSSELNVNALELEDSALYLCASSLSGINQPQHFGDGTRLSIL.

This chain uses TRBV10-2 with TRBJ1-2, with D unresolved. Germline V lookup: CDR1 WSHSY, CDR2 SAAADI. The V gene lost 3 bases and the J gene lost 4 bases, with 12 bases spanning the gap. CDR3 length: 14 amino acids. CDR3 amino acids: CASSDVAALYGYTF. For the CDR3, the DNA is TGCGCCAGCAGTGATGTCGCGGCTCTCTATGGCTACACCTTC.

The chain couples TRBV10-3 to TRBJ2-2; TRBD2 matches 9 bases. The CDR3 contains 18 residues. J was trimmed by 7 bases and V by 1 base; bases with no gene match: 13. Germline lookup yields CDR1 ENHRY and CDR2 SYGVKD. The CDR3 protein is CAISEFVSGRTLDGELFF. CDR3 DNA: TGTGCCATCAGTGAGTTCGTTAGCGGGAGAACTCTCGACGGGGAGCTGTTTTTT.